Reported below is one T cell receptor (beta chain). These data are taken from a study of blood T cell repertoires in COVID-19. The protocol was immunoSEQ multiplex PCR, while the TCRdb copy is restricted to in-frame clones and leaves out a portion. The data hold approximately 290,000 clones, with 85% to 90% observed a single time. J was trimmed by 3 bases and V by 6 bases; bases with no gene match: 2. In germline, CDR1 is MRHNA, CDR2 SNTAGT. CDR3 length equals 13 residues. This TCR came from a man in his thirties or forties with acute or convalescent COVID-19. Sequencing was performed on peripheral blood. This chain joins TRBV6-4 and TRBJ1-1, with TRBD1 identical over 9 bases. CDR3 in amino acids: CASRGQGYTEAFF. The CDR3 bases are TGTGCCAGCAGAGGACAGGGGTACACTGAAGCTTTCTTT.